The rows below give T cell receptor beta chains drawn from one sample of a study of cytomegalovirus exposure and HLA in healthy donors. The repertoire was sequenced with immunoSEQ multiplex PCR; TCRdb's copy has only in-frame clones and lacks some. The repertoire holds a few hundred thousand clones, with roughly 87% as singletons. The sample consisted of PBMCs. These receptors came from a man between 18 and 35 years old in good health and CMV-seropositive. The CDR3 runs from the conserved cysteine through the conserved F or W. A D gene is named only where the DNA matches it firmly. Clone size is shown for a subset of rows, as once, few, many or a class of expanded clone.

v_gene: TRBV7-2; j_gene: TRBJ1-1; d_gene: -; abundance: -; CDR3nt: TGTGCCAGCAGCTCACAGGGAATGGTGAACACTGAAGCTTTCTTT; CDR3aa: CASSSQGMVNTEAFF
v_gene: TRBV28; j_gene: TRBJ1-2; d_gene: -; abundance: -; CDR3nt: TGTGCCAGCAGTCCCCCCCGTGCGCAGGGCGCGTCTGGCTACACCTTC; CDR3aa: CASSPPRAQGASGYTF
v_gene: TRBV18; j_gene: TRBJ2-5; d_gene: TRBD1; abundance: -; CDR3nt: TGTGCCAGCTCACCATCCGGGACAGGCCTTGGGGAGACCCAGTACTTC; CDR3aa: CASSPSGTGLGETQYF
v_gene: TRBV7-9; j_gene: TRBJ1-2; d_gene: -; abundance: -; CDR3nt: TGTGCCAGCAGCTTAGGAACGTGGTATGGCTACACCTTC; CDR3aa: CASSLGTWYGYTF
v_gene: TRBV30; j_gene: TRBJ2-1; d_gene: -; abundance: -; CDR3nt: TGTGCCTGGGAGCGTGCCTACCGAGAGGAGCAGTTCTTC; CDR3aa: CAWERAYREEQFF
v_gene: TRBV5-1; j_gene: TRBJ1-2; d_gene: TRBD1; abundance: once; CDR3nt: TGCGCCAGCAGCTTGGGGGACAGGGGGCTCTATGGCTACACCTTC; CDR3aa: CASSLGDRGLYGYTF
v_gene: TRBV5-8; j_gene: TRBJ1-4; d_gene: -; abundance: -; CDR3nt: TGTGCCAGCAGCCGAACGGACCGCATGGGGGAAAAACTGTTTTTT; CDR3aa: CASSRTDRMGEKLFF
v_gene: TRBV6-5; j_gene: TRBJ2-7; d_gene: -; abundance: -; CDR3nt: TGTGCCAGCAGTTACTCGAGGGGATTCCGTGGGGCCGAGCAGTACTTC; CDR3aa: CASSYSRGFRGAEQYF
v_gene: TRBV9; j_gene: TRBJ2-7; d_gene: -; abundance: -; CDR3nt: TGTGCCAGCAGTCCGGACTACTCTAACTACGAGCAGTACTTC; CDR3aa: CASSPDYSNYEQYF
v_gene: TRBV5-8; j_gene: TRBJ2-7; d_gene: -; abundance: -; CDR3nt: TGTGCCAGCAGCAGGGGATCTTACTACGAGCAGTACTTC; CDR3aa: CASSRGSYYEQYF
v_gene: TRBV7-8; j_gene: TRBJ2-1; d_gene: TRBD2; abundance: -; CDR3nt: TGTGCCAGCAGCTTAGTGTGGACTAGCGATCGCTCCTACAATGAGCAGTTCTTC; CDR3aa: CASSLVWTSDRSYNEQFF
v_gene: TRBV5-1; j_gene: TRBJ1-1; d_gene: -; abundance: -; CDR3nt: TGCGCCAGCAGCTTGGAGGGTGGGTTGAGCACTGAAGCTTTCTTT; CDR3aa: CASSLEGGLSTEAFF
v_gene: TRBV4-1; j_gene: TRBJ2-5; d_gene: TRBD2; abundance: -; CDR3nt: TGCGCCAGCAGCCAGATAAACCTTGGACTAGCCCTAGGAGAGACCCAGTACTTC; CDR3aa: CASSQINLGLALGETQYF
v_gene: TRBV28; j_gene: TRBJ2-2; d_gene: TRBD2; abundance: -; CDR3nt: TGTGCCACCATGGGACTAGCGGAGGGAGAAGGTGGGGAGCTGTTTTTT; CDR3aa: CATMGLAEGEGGELFF
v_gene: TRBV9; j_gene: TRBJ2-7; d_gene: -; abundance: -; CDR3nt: TGTGCCAGCAGCATCCAGTACAACTCCTACGAGCAGTACTTC; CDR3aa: CASSIQYNSYEQYF
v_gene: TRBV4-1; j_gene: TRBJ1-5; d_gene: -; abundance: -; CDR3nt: TGCGCCAGCAGCCCGCCCGGGGGTAATCAGCCCCAGCATTTT; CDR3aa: CASSPPGGNQPQHF
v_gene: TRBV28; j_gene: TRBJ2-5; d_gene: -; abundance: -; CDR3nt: TGTGCCAGCAGGAGTTCTCTCGAGACCCAGTACTTC; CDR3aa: CASRSSLETQYF
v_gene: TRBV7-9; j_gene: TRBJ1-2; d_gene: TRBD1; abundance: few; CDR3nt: TGTGCCAGCAGCCTCGGACAGGGAGATGGCTACACCTTC; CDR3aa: CASSLGQGDGYTF
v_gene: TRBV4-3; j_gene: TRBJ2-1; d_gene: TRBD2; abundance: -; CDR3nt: TGCGCCAGCAGCAAAGACCGGGGGACTAGCGTTAAAAATGAGCAGTTCTTC; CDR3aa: CASSKDRGTSVKNEQFF
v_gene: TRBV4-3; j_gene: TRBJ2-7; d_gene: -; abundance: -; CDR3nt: TGCGCCAGCAGTCTTACGAGGCAGGCCTCCTACGAGCAGTACTTC; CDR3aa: CASSLTRQASYEQYF
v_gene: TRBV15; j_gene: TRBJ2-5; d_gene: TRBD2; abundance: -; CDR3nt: TGTGCCACCAGCAGAGATCACCTGTTCCCGGGACTAGCGACTCAAGAGACCCAGTACTTC; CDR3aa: CATSRDHLFPGLATQETQYF
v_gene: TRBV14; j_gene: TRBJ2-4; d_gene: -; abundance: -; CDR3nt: TGTGCCAGCAGCCAAGATCAGGGTAGCTGGCAGTACTTC; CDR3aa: CASSQDQGSWQYF
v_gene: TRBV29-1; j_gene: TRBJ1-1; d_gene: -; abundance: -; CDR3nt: TGCAGCGTTGAAAGGCAGGGCTACACTGAAGCTTTCTTT; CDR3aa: CSVERQGYTEAFF
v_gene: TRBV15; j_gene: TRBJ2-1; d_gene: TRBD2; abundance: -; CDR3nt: TGTGCCACCAGCAGCACCTCTAGCGGTCCGTGGAATGAGCAGTTCTTC; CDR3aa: CATSSTSSGPWNEQFF
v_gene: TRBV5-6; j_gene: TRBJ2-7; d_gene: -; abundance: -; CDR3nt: TGTGCCAGCAGCACTAGGCGGAGGGTTCCTTACCCCTCCTACGAGCAGTACTTC; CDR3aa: CASSTRRRVPYPSYEQYF
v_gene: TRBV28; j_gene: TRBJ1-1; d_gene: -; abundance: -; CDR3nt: TGTGCCAGCAGCCGACCCGCTGAAGCTTTCTTT; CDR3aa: CASSRPAEAFF
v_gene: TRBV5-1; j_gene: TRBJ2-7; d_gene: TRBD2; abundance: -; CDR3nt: TGCGCCAGCAGCTTCGGGACTAGCGGGACTTACGAGCAGTACTTC; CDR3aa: CASSFGTSGTYEQYF
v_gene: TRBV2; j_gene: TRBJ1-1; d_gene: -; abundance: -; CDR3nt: TGTGCCAGCAGTGTTGACGGAAGCACTGAAGCTTTCTTT; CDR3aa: CASSVDGSTEAFF
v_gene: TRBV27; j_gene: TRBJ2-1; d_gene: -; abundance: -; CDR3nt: TGTGCCAGCAGTTTACAGGGACGGTACAATGAGCAGTTCTTC; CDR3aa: CASSLQGRYNEQFF
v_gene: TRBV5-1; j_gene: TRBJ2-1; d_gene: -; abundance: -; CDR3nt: TGCGCCAGCAGCTTGGTGGCGCAGGCCTACAATGAGCAGTTCTTC; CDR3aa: CASSLVAQAYNEQFF
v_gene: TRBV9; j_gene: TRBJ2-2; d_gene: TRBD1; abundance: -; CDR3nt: TGTGCCAGCAGCATGGACAGGGGGCATGGGGAGCTGTTTTTT; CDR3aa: CASSMDRGHGELFF
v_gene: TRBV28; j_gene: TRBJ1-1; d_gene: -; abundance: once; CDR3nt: TGTGCCAGCAGTATTACAGGGCCCCTCAATGAAGCTTTCTTT; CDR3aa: CASSITGPLNEAFF